The rows below give T cell receptor beta chains drawn from one sample of a study of T cell changes during pregnancy in multiple sclerosis. Using immunoSEQ multiplex PCR, the repertoire was profiled, and TCRdb retains in-frame clones only, with some absent. The sample has just over 40,000 clones; 89% are singletons. The sample was CD4+ T cells from peripheral blood mononuclear cells, taken in the first trimester of pregnancy. These TCRs come from a female donor with multiple sclerosis, enrolled in a pregnancy study. Each CDR3 is given with its conserved first and last residue. D genes are given only for firm matches. Clone size appears in some rows only: once, few, many, or a class for an expanded clone.

TGCGCCAGCAGCCAAGACAGCGGGGGCTCCTACAATGAGCAGTTCTTC	CASSQDSGGSYNEQFF	TRBJ2-1	16	TRBV4-3	TRBD2	NA
TGTGCCAGCTCACCATTCGACAGCTCATCTGGAAACACCATATATTTT	CASSPFDSSSGNTIYF	TRBJ1-3	16	TRBV18	NA	NA
TGCGCCAGCAGCTTCCAGGGGGCTATCGGGGAGCTGTTTTTT	CASSFQGAIGELFF	TRBJ2-2	14	TRBV5-1	TRBD1	NA
TGTGCCAGCAATCCCGGGACTAGCGCTTCCTACGAGCAGTACTTC	CASNPGTSASYEQYF	TRBJ2-7	15	TRBV6-1	TRBD2	once
TGTGCCAGCAGACCGACAGGGGCGGTTCCTGAAGCTTTCTTT	CASRPTGAVPEAFF	TRBJ1-1	14	TRBV2	TRBD1	NA
TGTGCCAGCAGCCCGACTTTCACAGATACGCAGTATTTT	CASSPTFTDTQYF	TRBJ2-3	13	TRBV5-4	NA	once
TGTGCCAGCATCACCCTCCGGGACAGATACACTGAAGCTTTCTTT	CASITLRDRYTEAFF	TRBJ1-1	15	TRBV6-1	TRBD1	NA
TGTGCCAGCAGCGGCAGGGGGCATATCATTTCTGGCTACACCTTC	CASSGRGHIISGYTF	TRBJ1-2	15	TRBV7-9	TRBD1	NA
TGTGCCAGCAGCTTAGCGGGAGGATCCTACAATGAGCAGTTCTTC	CASSLAGGSYNEQFF	TRBJ2-1	15	TRBV11-3	TRBD2	NA
TGTGCCAGTAGTGAGGACAGGGACTATGGCTACACCTTC	CASSEDRDYGYTF	TRBJ1-2	13	TRBV19	TRBD1	NA
TGTGCCAGCACGGAGCGGGAGGTATCAGATACGCAGTATTTT	CASTEREVSDTQYF	TRBJ2-3	14	TRBV18	TRBD2	once
TGTGCCAGCAGCTCCCCGAGTGGTGGGGGCGTAAACACCATATATTTT	CASSSPSGGGVNTIYF	TRBJ1-3	16	TRBV11-2	NA	once
TGTGCCAGCAGTCACGGACTAGCGGGAAGGGGGCAGTACTTC	CASSHGLAGRGQYF	TRBJ2-7	14	TRBV27	TRBD2	NA
TGTGCCAGTAGTACCCTTAGCGGGAGAAGGACAGATACGCAGTATTTT	CASSTLSGRRTDTQYF	TRBJ2-3	16	TRBV19	TRBD2	NA
TGTGCCAGCATGTCTGTCAACTATGGCTACACCTTC	CASMSVNYGYTF	TRBJ1-2	12	TRBV27	NA	NA
TGTGCCAGCAGCTTAGGACTCTATGGCTACACCTTC	CASSLGLYGYTF	TRBJ1-2	12	TRBV5-6	NA	NA
TGTGCCAGCAGCTTAATGGAGGGGCAGCCCCAGCATTTT	CASSLMEGQPQHF	TRBJ1-5	13	TRBV7-3	NA	NA
TGTGCCAGCAGCTTAGAGTTCTTAGATCAGCCCCAGCATTTT	CASSLEFLDQPQHF	TRBJ1-5	14	TRBV7-8	NA	NA
TGTGCCTGGAGATACAGGGTCAGCACTGAAGCTTTCTTT	CAWRYRVSTEAFF	TRBJ1-1	13	TRBV30	NA	NA
TGTGCCAGCAGTGGCAGGGGGCGGGGGTGGAATAGCAATCAGCCCCAGCATTTT	CASSGRGRGWNSNQPQHF	TRBJ1-5	18	TRBV6-1	TRBD1	NA